This T cell receptor (beta chain) was obtained from a study of neurological immune-mediated disorders. Overall study results and limits: Private repertoires in all groups were suggested by the absence of shared CDR3 amino acid sequences among expanded clones across subjects.

Template-switch 5'RACE cDNA synthesis added a 10-nucleotide unique molecular identifier. Every sequencing run produced over 180 million TCR-beta sequences, and the sequences from any one run covered 15-18 subjects. TCRdb re-analysed the 5' RACE reads in MiXCR, keeping a single row per CDR3 protein. The top ten hold about 1.8% of the sample, which has tens of thousands of distinct CDR3 sequences, about 9.4% seen once. This CDR3 spans 15 amino acids. V shed 4 bases, J shed 6 bases, and the junction held 10 bases outside the gene matches. The V gene's germline CDR1 is MNHEY and CDR2 SMNVEV (reference sequence). This clonotype was counted at least ten times. Antigen: not known.

This sequence joins TRBV27 and TRBJ2-7, with 9 nucleotides matching TRBD1. This receptor was taken from a man in his fifties or sixties in good health. Specimen: PBMCs. As DNA, the CDR3 is TGTGCCAGCAGTTCCCCGTCGGGACAGGGAGGCGAGCAGTACTTC. This translates into CASSSPSGQGGEQYF.